There are many counts of the clone carrying this T cell receptor (beta chain). What it recognizes is unknown. From the 5' RACE reads, TCRdb called clonotypes with MiXCR, one entry per CDR3 protein. The sample lists about 140,000 distinct CDR3 sequences, just under 7.5% occurring once. This entry is derived from a study of CD8 T cells in ankylosing spondylitis. Findings and limits, study-wide: Matched ankylosing spondylitis synovial fluid reportedly showed significant enrichment of disease-linked clones.

Trimming cost V 1 base and J 1 base; bases outside gene matches: 4. The V gene's germline CDR1 is DFQATT and CDR2 SNEGSKA (reference sequence). This CDR3 is built from 16 residues. The TCR was taken from a female donor with ankylosing spondylitis or in good health (not recorded which). The sequenced sample was blood, either unsorted or a sorted T cell fraction (not recorded which). V is TRBV20-1 and J is TRBJ1-3; 10 bases agree with TRBD1. The DNA of the CDR3 is TGCAGTGCTAGAGGGCCGGGACAGGGGTCTGGAAACACCATATATTTT. It specifies CSARGPGQGSGNTIYF.